The source of this T cell receptor (beta chain) is a study of blood T cell repertoires in COVID-19. In the study overall: Both acute and convalescent COVID-19 samples were obtained from the United States, Italy and Spain. In each case, the material was cDNA or gDNA derived from T cells, B-cell-depleted T cells, or PBMCs.

How the authors handled the data: How many nucleated cells were present was estimated from reference gene primer amplification. TCRdb's table, derived via immunoSEQ multiplex PCR, lists solely in-frame clones and lacks some. V, J and clone size reflect that table, while D and trimming were determined from the DNA. The table records 180,000 or so clones, about 85% of them present only once. There are 13 residues in the CDR3. V was shortened by 8 bases and J by 3 bases, with 13 bases between the two germline ends. Per germline, CDR1 ENHRY and CDR2 SYGVKD. The origin of this receptor is a man aged 55 to 70 who had recovered from COVID-19. The chain carries TRBV10-3 and TRBJ2-5; a weak D match, TRBD1 (6 bases). Sequencing used peripheral blood. CDR3 sequence: CAIGLDSKETQYF. Here the CDR3 DNA reads TGTGCCATCGGGTTGGACAGCAAAGAGACCCAGTACTTC.